This T cell receptor beta chain was sequenced for a study of cytomegalovirus exposure and HLA in healthy donors. Findings of the study overall: A few of the chains that were CMV-associated were confirmed in vitro to be specific for CMV antigens.

A remark on this clone: The antigen is undetermined.

Germline-derived CDR1 and CDR2 are SGHTA and FQGNSA. This CDR3 has 15 residues. V lost 5 bases to trimming and J lost 4 bases; unmatched junction nucleotides: 9. It was with 60 Vbeta and 13 Jbeta primers that the PCR ran. Here immunoSEQ multiplex PCR was the method, and the copy in TCRdb shows in-frame clones only, minus some. The table shows 130,000 or so clones, with 50% to 80% occurring only once. The sample consisted of PBMCs. The source of this sequence is a woman in her 40s in good health and CMV-seropositive. The rearrangement joins TRBV7-2 to TRBJ2-5; 8 bases match TRBD2. CDR3 coding DNA: TGTGCCAGCAGCGACACAGCGGGAGCAGGAGAGACCCAGTACTTC. Amino acids: CASSDTAGAGETQYF.